Sequencing of this T cell receptor (beta chain) was carried out in a study of vaccination and CD4 T cells after COVID-19. Worth noting for this clonotype: The antigen is not known.

Cultured CD4+ T cells had their DNA profiled by the Oncomine TCR Beta short-read assay. MiXCR was run by TCRdb on the PCR reads, yielding one entry per CDR3 protein. The sample yields under 20,000 distinct CDR3 sequences, around 80% seen once. Treatment here: approximately 9-day PBMC culture with coronavirus spike peptide pools or control peptides (ViraFEST assay). At both days 3 and 7, half the medium was replaced with fresh IL-2 medium. The V end was cut by 0 bases, the J end by 4 bases, with 17 bases between. Germline assignment: CDR1 SGHRS and CDR2 YFSETQ. The CDR3 extends over 17 amino acids. This TCR derives from a human donor who received a COVID-19 vaccine. The chain carries TRBV5-1 and TRBJ1-5, with D possibly being TRBD1 (6 bases). Sequenced material: CD4+ T cells from blood, cultured in vitro, taken after SARS-CoV-2 vaccination. This CDR3 is CASSLAPIGGTNQPQHF. Written as DNA, the CDR3 is TGCGCCAGCAGCTTGGCCCCCATTGGGGGGACAAATCAGCCCCAGCATTTT.